One sample yielded the 12 T cell receptor beta chains listed below, sequenced in a study of cytomegalovirus exposure and HLA in healthy donors. Researchers ran the PCR with 60 Vbeta and 13 Jbeta primers. Clones were read by immunoSEQ multiplex PCR, and TCRdb kept only the in-frame ones, dropping some. The sample yields roughly 200,000 clones, just over 75% seen once. The source material was PBMCs. These receptors were obtained from a woman aged 55 to 70 in good health and CMV-seropositive.

The V call is TRBV6-1, the J call TRBJ1-2; tentative D call: TRBD1 (5 bases). The CDR3 is 13 residues long. V was clipped by 2 bases and J by 14 bases, with 18 bases between them. Germline values: CDR1 MNHNS, CDR2 SASEGT. CDR3 loop: CASSELGPGPRTF. In DNA form, the CDR3 reads TGTGCCAGCAGTGAATTGGGGCCGGGCCCAAGGACCTTC.

V gene TRBV2 combines with J gene TRBJ2-1; tentatively, D is TRBD2 (5 bases). The CDR3 has 13 residues. V dropped 3 bases and J dropped 12 bases, with 15 bases sitting between them. Germline V lookup: CDR1 SNHLY, CDR2 FYNNEI. The CDR3 spells CASSEGISAGQFF. The CDR3 bases are TGTGCCAGCAGTGAGGGTATCTCGGCGGGGCAGTTCTTC. Together with reference TRBV2 and TRBJ2-1, the CDR3 gives the full variable domain: EPEVTQTPSHQVTQMGQEVILRCVPISNHLYFYWYRQILGQKVEFLVSFYNNEISEKSEIFDDQFSVERPDGSNFTLKIRSTKLEDSAMYFCASSEGISAGQFFGPGTRLTVL.

This chain links TRBV9 with TRBJ1-1; no clear D. Germline CDR1 reads SGDLS; CDR2 reads YYNGEE. The CDR3 consists of 15 residues. The germline V and J ends were trimmed by 0 bases and 5 bases, with 14 bases remaining between them. The CDR3 sequence is CASSVGSLGQTEAFF. In nucleotides, the CDR3 is TGTGCCAGCAGCGTAGGAAGTTTGGGCCAAACTGAAGCTTTCTTT.

This clone was found once. This chain links TRBV6-4 with TRBJ2-7; a weak D match, TRBD1 (5 bases). The V and J ends lost 5 bases and 3 bases respectively, with 11 bases between them. The germline CDR1 and CDR2 sequences are MRHNA and SNTAGT. This CDR3 contains 13 residues. This chain's CDR3 is CASSPGPSYEQYF. The DNA of the CDR3 is TGTGCCAGCAGTCCAGGGCCCAGCTACGAGCAGTACTTC.

The chain couples TRBV7-2 to TRBJ2-2; weak D call: TRBD1 (5 bases). Between the trimmed V and J ends, which lost 2 bases and 4 bases, there was a span of 8 bases. The length of the CDR3 is 14 residues. Per the germline V gene, CDR1 is SGHTA and CDR2 is FQGNSA. The CDR3 nucleotides read TGTGCCAGCAGCTTAACAGGACGCACCGGGGAGCTGTTTTTT. This encodes CASSLTGRTGELFF.

The chain carries TRBV5-4 and TRBJ2-5, with a possible D match to TRBD2 (5 bases). The CDR3 sequence is 14 residues long. V lost 0 bases to trimming and J lost 1 base, with 7 bases between them. Germline V gene sequence: CDR1 SGHNT, CDR2 YYREEE (reference sequence). The CDR3 reads CASSLAGTQETQYF. In DNA form, the CDR3 reads TGTGCCAGCAGCTTGGCGGGAACCCAAGAGACCCAGTACTTC.

The chain employs TRBV11-2 and TRBJ2-7; the D gene could be TRBD1 or TRBD2 (5 bases each). The J call may be incorrect, as the DNA end agrees better with TRBJ2-5. CDR1 and CDR2 (germline): SGHAT, FQNNGV. CDR3 length: 16 residues. CDR3 coding DNA: TGTGCCAGCAGCAACCGGGACGGATATTCGGGAGAGACCCAGTACTTC. As protein: CASSNRDGYSGETQYF.

This clone was picked up a small number of times. The chain combines TRBV6-6 with TRBJ1-1; TRBD1 matches 8 bases. The V gene end was trimmed by 6 bases and the J gene end by 0 bases; junction bases not matched to a gene: 3. The germline V gene has CDR1 MNHNY and CDR2 SVGAGI (reference sequence). This CDR3 has 14 amino acids. The CDR3 DNA sequence: TGTGCCAGCAGCCGACAGGGGATGAACACTGAAGCTTTCTTT. It translates to CASSRQGMNTEAFF.

The CDR3 sequence is CASSPPLAGVYEQYF. CDR3 DNA: TGTGCCAGCAGTCCCCCCCTAGCGGGGGTGTACGAGCAGTACTTC. This chain uses TRBV28 with TRBJ2-7, with 10 nucleotides matching TRBD2. The length of the CDR3 is 15 residues. The V segment lost 5 bases and the J segment 4 bases; nucleotides outside the gene matches: 8. CDR1 and CDR2 from the germline V gene are MDHEN and SYDVKM.

The chain couples TRBV2 to TRBJ2-7, with 13 bases lining up with TRBD2. Germline values: CDR1 SNHLY, CDR2 FYNNEI. J was trimmed by 12 bases and V by 1 base; bases with no gene match: 3. The CDR3 is 13 amino acids. CDR3 loop: CASSEGGLAGLYF. The CDR3 bases are TGTGCCAGCAGTGAAGGGGGACTAGCGGGATTGTACTTC.

The genes are TRBV7-3 and TRBJ2-3; 8 bases align to TRBD2. From germline, CDR1 is SGHTA and CDR2 FQGTGA. The CDR3 spans 14 residues. With V trimmed by 6 bases and J by 4 bases, 6 bases remained unmatched. For the CDR3, the DNA is TGTGCCAGCAGTCCGGGACTAGGGGCAGATACGCAGTATTTT. Its translation: CASSPGLGADTQYF. Combining the CDR3 with reference TRBV7-3 and TRBJ2-3 gives the whole variable domain GAGVSQTPSNKVTEKGKYVELRCDPISGHTALYWYRQSLGQGPEFLIYFQGTGAADDSGLPNDRFFAVRPEGSVSTLKIQRTERGDSAVYLCASSPGLGADTQYFGPGTRLTVL.

The CDR3 DNA reads TGCGCCAGCAGCCGGGTCCGAGGCGTTAACTATGGCTACACCTTC. Its protein is CASSRVRGVNYGYTF. This chain connects TRBV4-3 to TRBJ1-2, with D unclear. Trimming shortened V by 4 bases and J by 1 base, and 13 bases separated the two germline ends. Germline V lookup: CDR1 LGHNA, CDR2 YSLEER. CDR3 length: 15 amino acids.